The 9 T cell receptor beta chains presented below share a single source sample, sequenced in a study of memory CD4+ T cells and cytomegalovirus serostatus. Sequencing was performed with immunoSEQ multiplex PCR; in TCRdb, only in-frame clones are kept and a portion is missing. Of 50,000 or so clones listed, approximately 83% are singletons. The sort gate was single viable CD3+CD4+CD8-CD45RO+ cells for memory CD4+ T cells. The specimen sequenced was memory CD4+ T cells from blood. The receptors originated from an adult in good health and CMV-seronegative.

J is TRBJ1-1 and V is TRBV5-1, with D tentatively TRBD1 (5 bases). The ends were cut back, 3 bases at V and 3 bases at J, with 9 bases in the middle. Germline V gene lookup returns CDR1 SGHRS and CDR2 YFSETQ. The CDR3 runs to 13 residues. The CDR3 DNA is TGCGCCAGCAGCTCTCAGGGATACACTGAAGCTTTCTTT. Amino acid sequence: CASSSQGYTEAFF.

Here the CDR3 reads CASSSQGQGYGYTF. For the CDR3, the DNA is TGTGCCAGCAGTTCCCAGGGGCAGGGTTATGGCTACACCTTC. V gene TRBV2 combines with J gene TRBJ1-2; D is possibly TRBD1 (6 bases). Trimming cost V 5 bases and J 5 bases, with 15 bases left between them. Germline CDR1 is SNHLY and CDR2 is FYNNEI. CDR3 length: 14 amino acids.

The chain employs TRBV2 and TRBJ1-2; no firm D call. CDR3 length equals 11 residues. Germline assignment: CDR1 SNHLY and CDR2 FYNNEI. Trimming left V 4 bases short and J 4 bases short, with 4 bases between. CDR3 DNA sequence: TGTGCCAGCAGTGGATCCTATGGCTACACCTTC. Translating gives CASSGSYGYTF.

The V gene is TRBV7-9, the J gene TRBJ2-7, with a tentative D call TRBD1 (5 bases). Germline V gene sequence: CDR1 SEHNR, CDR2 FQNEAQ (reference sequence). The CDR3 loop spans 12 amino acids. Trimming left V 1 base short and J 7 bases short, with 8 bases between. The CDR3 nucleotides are TGTGCCAGCAGCTTAGGAAGGGGTGAGCAGTACTTC. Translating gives CASSLGRGEQYF.

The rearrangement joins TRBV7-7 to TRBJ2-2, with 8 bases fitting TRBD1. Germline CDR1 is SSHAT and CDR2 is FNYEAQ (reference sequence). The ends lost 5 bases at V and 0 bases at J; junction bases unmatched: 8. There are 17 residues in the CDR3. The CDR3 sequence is CASSPRSGGANTGELFF. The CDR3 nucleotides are TGTGCCAGCAGCCCAAGATCAGGGGGCGCGAACACCGGGGAGCTGTTTTTT.

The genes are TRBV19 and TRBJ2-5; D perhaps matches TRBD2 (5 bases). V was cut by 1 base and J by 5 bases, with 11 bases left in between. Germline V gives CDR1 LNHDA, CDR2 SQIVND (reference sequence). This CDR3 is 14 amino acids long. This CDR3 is CASSIARTGETQYF. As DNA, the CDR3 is TGTGCCAGTAGTATAGCAAGGACGGGGGAGACCCAGTACTTC.

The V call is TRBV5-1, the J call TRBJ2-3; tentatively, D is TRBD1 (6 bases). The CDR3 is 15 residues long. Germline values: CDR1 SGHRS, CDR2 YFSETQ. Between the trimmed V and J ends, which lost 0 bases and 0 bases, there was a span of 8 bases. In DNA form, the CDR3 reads TGCGCCAGCAGCTTGGATGGGACAAGCACAGATACGCAGTATTTT. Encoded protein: CASSLDGTSTDTQYF.

The CDR3 DNA reads TGCGCCAGCAGCCAAGAAAGTCTCTATACGCAGTATTTT. This translates into CASSQESLYTQYF. J is TRBJ2-3 and V is TRBV4-1, with D uncertain. This CDR3 contains 13 residues. Per the germline V gene, CDR1 is MGHRA and CDR2 is YSYEKL. V lost 0 bases to trimming and J lost 7 bases, with 8 bases between them.

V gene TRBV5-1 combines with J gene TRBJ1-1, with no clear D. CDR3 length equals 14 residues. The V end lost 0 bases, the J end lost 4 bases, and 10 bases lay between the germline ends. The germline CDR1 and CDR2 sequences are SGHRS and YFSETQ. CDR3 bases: TGCGCCAGCAGCTTGGATGCGGCGGGCACTGAAGCTTTCTTT. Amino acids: CASSLDAAGTEAFF.